This T cell receptor (beta chain) appears in the sequencing data of a study of human T cells and chemical hapten exposure. As for the study in general: Diphenylcyclopropenone, dosed weekly to the scalp, was given to patients throughout the roughly 25-week study.

In the source study's methods: Samples had a median of roughly 100,000 TCRs, ranging 23,224 to 690,600. MiXCR, run by TCRdb on the RACE reads, gives a single entry per CDR3 protein. None of the V and J calls come from the authors' own analysis; TCRdb made them. The profile covers tens of thousands of distinct CDR3 sequences, with more than 8% appearing a single time and 3.3% taken by the ten largest. Study outcomes and limitations: Donors were affected by alopecia, so their immune reaction might vary from that of healthy individuals. The formation of large CDR3 similarity clusters by expanded TCRs significantly exceeded that of controls.

There are a few counts of this clonotype. Its antigen is unknown. Specified time point: patch test 1, 2 weeks after DPC sensitization. As to treatment: therapeutic diphenylcyclopropenone sensitization with weekly scalp DPC. This sequence originates from a middle-aged woman with alopecia areata. Some clones in this sample may be carry-over from other donors' samples. This sample comprised whole blood, obtained in connection with sensitization to the hapten diphenylcyclopropenone (DPC).

The CDR3 DNA reads TGTGCCTGGAACCGGCAGTGGGGACTAGCGGGGGGAACATCCAAGTACTTC. Translated, it gives CAWNRQWGLAGGTSKYF. This chain joins TRBV30 and TRBJ2-7, with 15 positions matching TRBD2. V gave up 4 bases and J gave up 11 bases; unmatched junction bases: 18. Per germline, CDR1 GTSNPN and CDR2 SVGIG (reference sequence). The CDR3 loop spans 17 amino acids.